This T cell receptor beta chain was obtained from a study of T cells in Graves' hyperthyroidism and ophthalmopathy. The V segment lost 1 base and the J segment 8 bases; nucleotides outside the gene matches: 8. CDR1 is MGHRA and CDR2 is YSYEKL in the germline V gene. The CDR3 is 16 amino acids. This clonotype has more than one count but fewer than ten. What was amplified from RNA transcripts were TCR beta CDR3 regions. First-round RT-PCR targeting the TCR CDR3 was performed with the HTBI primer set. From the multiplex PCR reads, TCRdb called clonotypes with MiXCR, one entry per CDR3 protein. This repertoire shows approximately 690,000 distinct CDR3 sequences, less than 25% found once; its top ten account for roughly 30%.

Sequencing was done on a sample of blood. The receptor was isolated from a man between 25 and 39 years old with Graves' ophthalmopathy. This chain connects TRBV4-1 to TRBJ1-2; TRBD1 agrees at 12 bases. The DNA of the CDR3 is TGCGCCAGCAGCCAAGTACCGGGACAGGGGGCGGAGGGCTACACCTTC. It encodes CASSQVPGQGAEGYTF.